What follows are 27 T cell receptor beta chains derived from one specimen sequenced in a study of T-cell memory formation after mild COVID-19. Each CDR3 protein is one row after TCRdb ran MiXCR on the 5' RACE reads. The sample consists of hundreds of thousands of distinct CDR3 sequences, approximately 27% of them appearing once. Sequenced input: PBMCs or a T cell subset sorted from them (not recorded which). The origin of the receptors is an adult woman who had mild COVID-19 (a few samples of this study predate the infection). Cell type and time point are not known.

The chain joins TRBV5-1 to TRBJ2-7; D might be TRBD1 or TRBD2, each matching 5 bases. The CDR3 runs 14 residues. The V gene's germline CDR1 is SGHRS and CDR2 YFSETQ. V was trimmed by 6 bases and J by 7 bases, leaving 20 bases between them. The CDR3 protein is CASTKGQGVGEQYF. CDR3 nucleotides: TGCGCCAGCACGAAAGGGCAGGGAGTGGGTGAGCAGTACTTC.

The V and J genes are TRBV11-3 and TRBJ2-6; tentatively, D is TRBD2 (7 bases). CDR3 length equals 15 residues. The V end lost 5 bases, the J end lost 2 bases, and 10 bases lay between the germline ends. From germline, CDR1 is SGHNT and CDR2 YENEEA. CDR3 nucleotides: TGTGCCAGCAGCACGGGGGGCACTGGGGCCAACGTCCTGACTTTC. Translation gives CASSTGGTGANVLTF.

This clonotype was detected a few times. This chain connects TRBV12-3 or TRBV12-4 to TRBJ2-3, with a tentative D call TRBD1 (6 bases). Trimming shortened V by 2 bases and J by 1 base, and 10 bases separated the two germline ends. The CDR3 extends over 15 amino acids. CDR3 nucleotide sequence: TGTGCCAGCAGTTTAACAGGGCCTGGCACAGATACGCAGTATTTT. Its translation is CASSLTGPGTDTQYF.

The chain couples TRBV5-1 to TRBJ1-1; D not resolved. The CDR3 length is 13 residues. Trimming left V 2 bases short and J 2 bases short, with 7 bases between. The germline gives CDR1 SGHRS, CDR2 YFSETQ. CDR3 loop: CASSFTVNTEAFF. The CDR3 DNA sequence: TGCGCCAGCAGCTTTACAGTAAACACTGAAGCTTTCTTT.

A few counts support this clonotype. The chain couples TRBV7-9 to TRBJ2-2; D gene unclear. Germline CDR1 and CDR2: SEHNR and FQNEAQ (reference sequence). The V end lost 2 bases, the J end lost 7 bases, and 8 bases lay between the germline ends. The CDR3 has 13 residues. In DNA, the CDR3 is TGTGCCAGCAGCTTAAGAGCGATCGGGGAGCTGTTTTTT. Amino acid sequence: CASSLRAIGELFF.

The chain carries TRBV6-2 or TRBV6-3 and TRBJ1-2; D gene uncertain. With 5 bases removed from V and 2 bases from J, the gap between germline ends came to 6 bases. Germline loops: CDR1 MNHEY, CDR2 SVGEGT. The CDR3 runs 12 residues. The DNA for the CDR3 is TGTGCCAGCAGTGAGGGAAACTATGGCTACACCTTC. This translates into CASSEGNYGYTF.

The chain links TRBV7-2 to TRBJ2-7, with 7 bases lining up with TRBD1. V lost 1 base and J lost 6; bases outside the gene matches: 6. Per germline, CDR1 SGHTA and CDR2 FQGNSA. CDR3 length: 14 residues. In DNA, the CDR3 is TGTGCCAGCAGCTTAGACAGGGGCGGGTTCGAGCAGTACTTC. Protein product: CASSLDRGGFEQYF.

This clonotype was observed a handful of times. J is TRBJ2-1 and V is TRBV5-1, with TRBD2 matching over 10 bases. The V gene end was trimmed by 2 bases and the J gene end by 9 bases; junction bases not matched to a gene: 5. The length of the CDR3 is 14 residues. In germline, CDR1 is SGHRS, CDR2 YFSETQ. In DNA form, the CDR3 reads TGCGCCAGCAGCTTTAGCGGGGGGCAGGGTGAGCAGTTCTTC. Amino acid sequence: CASSFSGGQGEQFF.

A few counts support this clonotype. The V gene is TRBV7-3, the J gene TRBJ1-2; TRBD1 is a possible D gene (5 bases). V dropped 5 bases and J dropped 8 bases, with 15 bases sitting between them. Per the germline V gene, CDR1 is SGHTA and CDR2 is FQGTGA. CDR3 length: 13 amino acids. This CDR3 is CASSRGTLCGYTF. The CDR3, as DNA: TGTGCCAGCAGCCGCGGGACCCTATGCGGCTACACCTTC.

This clonotype was seen more than once but under ten times. The rearrangement uses TRBV7-2 and TRBJ2-3; TRBD2 aligns across 9 bases. The germline gives CDR1 SGHTA, CDR2 FQGNSA. The CDR3 length is 15 residues. With 4 bases clipped from V and 1 base from J, the junction kept 3 bases outside the gene matches. The CDR3 here is CASSSGLARTDTQYF. The DNA of the CDR3 is TGTGCCAGCAGCTCGGGACTAGCTCGCACAGATACGCAGTATTTT.

This sequence joins TRBV7-3 and TRBJ2-3, with D possibly being TRBD1 or TRBD2 (5 bases each). Looked up from germline, CDR1 is SGHTA and CDR2 is FQGTGA. Between the trimmed V and J ends, which lost 4 bases and 2 bases, there was a span of 10 bases. The CDR3 runs to 14 residues. The CDR3 region is CASSWGSHTDTQYF. CDR3 bases: TGTGCCAGCAGCTGGGGGTCTCACACAGATACGCAGTATTTT.

This chain links TRBV9 with TRBJ1-2; no clear D. Germline V gene sequence: CDR1 SGDLS, CDR2 YYNGEE. With 3 bases removed from V and 0 bases from J, the gap between germline ends came to 18 bases. This CDR3 comprises 17 residues. The CDR3 DNA reads TGTGCCAGCAGCGCGGACCCTCACAGCTCAGCTAACTATGGCTACACCTTC. The encoded protein is CASSADPHSSANYGYTF. Full variable domain (remainder filled in from reference TRBV9 and TRBJ1-2): DSGVTQTPKHLITATGQRVTLRCSPRSGDLSVYWYQQSLDQGLQFLIQYYNGEERAKGNILERFSAQQFPDLHSELNLSSLELGDSALYFCASSADPHSSANYGYTFGSGTRLTVV.

There are a few counts of this clonotype. This rearrangement joins TRBV20-1 to TRBJ1-2, with a possible D match to TRBD1 (6 bases). The V end was cut by 2 bases, the J end by 7 bases, with 14 bases between. The germline V gene has CDR1 DFQATT and CDR2 SNEGSKA (reference sequence). This CDR3 contains 13 residues. CDR3 DNA sequence: TGCAGTGCTAGACAAGGGACACCGGGTGGCTACACCTTC. Protein product: CSARQGTPGGYTF.

The chain recombines TRBV20-1 with TRBJ2-5; D is ambiguous. Looked up from germline, CDR1 is DFQATT and CDR2 is SNEGSKA (reference sequence). The length of the CDR3 is 11 residues. V shed 0 bases and J shed 10 bases, with 9 bases lying between them. The DNA for the CDR3 is TGCAGTGCTAGAGATCAGACACTCCAGTACTTC. Amino acids: CSARDQTLQYF.

The rearrangement links TRBV5-5 to TRBJ2-7, with D perhaps matching TRBD1 (6 bases). Germline-derived CDR1 and CDR2 are SGHKS and YYEKEE (reference sequence). The CDR3 consists of 15 residues. The V end was cut by 0 bases, the J end by 0 bases, with 10 bases between. The CDR3 DNA sequence: TGTGCCAGCAGCTTGGGGGACATGAGCTCCTACGAGCAGTACTTC. Its protein product is CASSLGDMSSYEQYF.

This clonotype was picked up a small number of times. The gene calls are TRBV6-1 and TRBJ2-7; 10 positions match TRBD1. Germline CDR1 and CDR2: MNHNS and SASEGT. J was trimmed by 5 bases and V by 6 bases; bases with no gene match: 7. The CDR3 covers 14 residues. CDR3 residues: CASRRDRGINEQYF. The DNA of the CDR3 is TGTGCCAGCAGACGGGACAGGGGCATTAACGAGCAGTACTTC.

This clonotype was detected a few times. The V call is TRBV12-3 or TRBV12-4, the J call TRBJ2-5; D is ambiguous. The CDR3 is made up of 12 amino acids. Trimming left V 7 bases short and J 4 bases short, with 10 bases between. DNA of the CDR3: TGTGCCAGCACCGCAGGTGGAGAGACCCAGTACTTC. Protein sequence: CASTAGGETQYF.

There are a few counts of this clonotype. V usage is TRBV20-1 and J usage is TRBJ2-5; 9 bases align to TRBD1. V was pared by 4 bases and J by 5 bases, with 8 bases of the junction left unmatched. The CDR3 runs to 14 residues. Looked up from germline, CDR1 is DFQATT and CDR2 is SNEGSKA (reference sequence). The CDR3 region has the DNA TGCAGTGCTATTCCGGGGACAGGGCTTGAGACCCAGTACTTC. The encoded protein is CSAIPGTGLETQYF.

V is TRBV5-1 and J is TRBJ1-1, with 8 bases lining up with TRBD1. The CDR3 is 15 amino acids. Germline-derived CDR1 and CDR2 are SGHRS and YFSETQ. The V segment lost 0 bases and the J segment 1 base; nucleotides outside the gene matches: 2. The CDR3 is CASSLAGQANTEAFF. For the CDR3, the DNA is TGCGCCAGCAGCTTGGCGGGACAGGCGAACACTGAAGCTTTCTTT.

The genes are TRBV29-1 and TRBJ1-4; 8 bases line up with TRBD1. The V gene's germline CDR1 is SQVTM and CDR2 ANQGSEA. There are 14 residues in the CDR3. J was trimmed by 7 bases and V by 1 base; bases with no gene match: 5. CDR3 nucleotide sequence: TGCAGCGTTGAAGGGCAGGGGGCAGGTGAAAAACTGTTTTTT. This codes for CSVEGQGAGEKLFF.

This chain connects TRBV28 to TRBJ2-1; D is ambiguous. V lost 3 bases to trimming and J lost 1 base, with 10 bases between them. CDR1 MDHEN and CDR2 SYDVKM come from the germline V gene. This CDR3 region has 15 residues. The CDR3 region is CASSFNYLSYNEQFF. In DNA, the CDR3 is TGTGCCAGCAGTTTTAACTACCTTTCCTACAATGAGCAGTTCTTC.

V is TRBV5-6 and J is TRBJ1-1, with 11 nucleotides matching TRBD1. V gave up 0 bases and J gave up 4 bases; unmatched junction bases: 8. The germline CDR1 and CDR2 sequences are SGHDT and YYEEEE. The CDR3 is 17 residues long. This CDR3 is CASSLVGQGARGTEAFF. The CDR3 nucleotides read TGTGCCAGCAGCTTGGTAGGACAGGGGGCGAGAGGCACTGAAGCTTTCTTT.

This clonotype was found a few times. The V call is TRBV5-1, the J call TRBJ2-5; possible D gene TRBD1, 6 bases. V was pared by 4 bases and J by 5 bases, with 12 bases between. The CDR3 is 13 residues long. Germline V gives CDR1 SGHRS, CDR2 YFSETQ. The CDR3 loop reads CASSKHDRETQYF. Written as DNA, the CDR3 is TGCGCCAGCAGCAAACACGACAGGGAGACCCAGTACTTC.

The rearrangement links TRBV6-2 or TRBV6-3 to TRBJ2-7, with 8 bases lining up with TRBD1. This CDR3 contains 15 residues. Germline CDR1 is MNHEY and CDR2 is SVGEGT. The V segment lost 6 bases and the J segment 3 bases; nucleotides outside the gene matches: 10. Here the CDR3 DNA reads TGTGCCAGCAGCGCTCGTGGACAGGGTAACTACGAGCAGTACTTC. It codes for CASSARGQGNYEQYF.

This clonotype was seen more than once but under ten times. The V gene is TRBV20-1, the J gene TRBJ1-2; no clear D. Between the trimmed V and J ends, which lost 4 bases and 4 bases, there was a span of 13 bases. Germline V gene data show CDR1 as DFQATT and CDR2 as SNEGSKA (reference sequence). This CDR3 comprises 13 residues. CDR3 loop: CSAKERDGYGYTF. The CDR3 region has the DNA TGCAGTGCTAAGGAACGCGACGGCTATGGCTACACCTTC.

This clonotype was seen more than once but under ten times. CDR3: CASSPDWVADEQFF. CDR3 DNA sequence: TGTGCCAGCAGCCCTGACTGGGTCGCGGATGAGCAGTTCTTC. The chain is built from TRBV6-5 and TRBJ2-1; no clear D. CDR3 length: 14 amino acids. Germline V lookup: CDR1 MNHEY, CDR2 SVGAGI. The V end lost 6 bases, the J end lost 8 bases, and 17 bases lay between the germline ends.

The CDR3 here is CSVDLIWTSVNNEQFF. The CDR3 nucleotides are TGCAGCGTTGACCTAATATGGACTAGCGTCAACAATGAGCAGTTCTTC. The rearrangement uses TRBV29-1 and TRBJ2-1, with 9 bases aligning to TRBD2. This CDR3 is built from 16 residues. Germline V gene data show CDR1 as SQVTM and CDR2 as ANQGSEA. The V gene end was trimmed by 3 bases and the J gene end by 5 bases; junction bases not matched to a gene: 11.